The rows below give T cell receptor beta chains drawn from one sample of a study of early T cells in non-severe SARS-CoV-2 infection. TCRdb independently ran MiXCR on the 5' RACE reads; one entry per CDR3 protein. This table holds tens of thousands of distinct CDR3 sequences, 10% found once. The source was whole blood, collected at baseline. The receptor set was obtained from an adult who was a healthcare worker with PCR-confirmed SARS-CoV-2 infection or an uninfected control (not recorded which). The CDR3 runs from the conserved cysteine through the conserved F or W. The D gene is left open where the match is weak. Only some rows state a clone size, as once, few, many or a class for expanded clones.

>few|TRBV5-4|TRBJ2-7|TRBD2
CASSPRTSGTYEQYF
TGTGCCAGCAGCCCCCGGACTAGCGGGACCTACGAGCAGTACTTC
>few|TRBV3-1|TRBJ1-2|-
CAADSNGYGYTF
TGTGCCGCGGACAGTAACGGCTATGGCTACACCTTC
>many|TRBV7-8|TRBJ2-3|-
CASSLLSTDSYTDTQYF
TGTGCCAGCAGCTTACTGTCCACGGACAGTTACACAGATACGCAGTATTTT
>-|TRBV10-1|TRBJ1-1|TRBD1
CASSAGTANTEAFF
TGCGCCAGCAGTGCCGGGACAGCGAACACTGAAGCTTTCTTT
>-|TRBV5-1|TRBJ2-7|TRBD1
CASSSRTGVSSYEQYF
TGCGCCAGCAGCTCGAGAACAGGGGTCAGCTCCTACGAGCAGTACTTC
>-|TRBV5-1|TRBJ2-1|TRBD2
CVSSGTSGRSYNEQFF
TGCGTCAGCAGCGGGACTAGCGGGAGGTCCTACAATGAGCAGTTCTTC
>many|TRBV30|TRBJ2-6|-
CAWSPNSGANVLTF
TGTGCCTGGAGCCCTAACTCTGGGGCCAACGTCCTGACTTTC
>few|TRBV21-1|TRBJ2-5|-
CASSTFPQETQYF
TGTGCCAGCAGCACCTTTCCTCAAGAGACCCAGTACTTC
>few|TRBV20-1|TRBJ1-6|-
CSAPPVRGGSPLHF
TGCAGTGCGCCGCCCGTGCGGGGTGGGTCACCCCTCCACTTT
>-|TRBV29-1|TRBJ2-3|TRBD2
CSVRGLAGVGDTQYF
TGCAGCGTCCGTGGACTAGCGGGCGTGGGAGATACGCAGTATTTT
>many|TRBV6-6|TRBJ1-1|TRBD1
CASTDPGGPTEAFF
TGTGCCAGCACCGACCCAGGGGGGCCCACTGAAGCTTTCTTT
>many|TRBV27|TRBJ1-4|TRBD1
CASSLMVSGGEAELFF
TGTGCCAGCAGTTTAATGGTGTCAGGGGGCGAAGCGGAACTGTTTTTT